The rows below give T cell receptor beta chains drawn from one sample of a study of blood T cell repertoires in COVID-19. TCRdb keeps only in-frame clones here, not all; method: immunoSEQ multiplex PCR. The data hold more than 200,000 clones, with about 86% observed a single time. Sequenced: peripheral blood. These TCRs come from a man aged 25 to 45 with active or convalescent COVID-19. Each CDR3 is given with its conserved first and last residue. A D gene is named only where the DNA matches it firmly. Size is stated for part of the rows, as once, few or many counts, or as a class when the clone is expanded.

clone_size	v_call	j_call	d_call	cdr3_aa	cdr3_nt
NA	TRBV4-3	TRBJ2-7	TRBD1	CASSPGGQRYEQYF	TGCGCCAGCAGCCCAGGGGGACAGCGCTACGAGCAGTACTTC
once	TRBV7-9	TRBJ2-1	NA	CASSLAYYSGTTYNEQFF	TGTGCCAGCAGCTTAGCTTATTACTCCGGGACAACCTACAATGAGCAGTTCTTC
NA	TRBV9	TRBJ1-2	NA	CASSERTVDSNYGYTF	TGTGCCAGCAGCGAACGGACAGTTGATTCTAACTATGGCTACACCTTC
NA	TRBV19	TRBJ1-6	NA	CASSMGSSYNSPLHF	TGTGCCAGTTCGATGGGGAGCTCCTATAATTCACCCCTCCACTTT
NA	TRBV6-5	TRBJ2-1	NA	CASSYGGNEQFF	TGTGCCAGCAGTTACGGAGGGAATGAGCAGTTCTTC
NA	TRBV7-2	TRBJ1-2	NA	CASSLVGAETYGYTF	TGTGCCAGCAGCTTAGTGGGGGCAGAAACCTATGGCTACACCTTC
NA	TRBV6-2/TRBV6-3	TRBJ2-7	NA	CASSYQGQGWYEQYF	TGTGCCAGCAGTTACCAGGGGCAGGGCTGGTACGAGCAGTACTTC
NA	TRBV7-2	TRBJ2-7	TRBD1	CASSFSGTGGYYEQYF	TGTGCCAGCAGCTTTAGCGGGACAGGGGGCTACTACGAGCAGTACTTC
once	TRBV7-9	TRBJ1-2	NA	CASSFGTNANYGYTF	TGTGCCAGCAGCTTCGGGACAAACGCTAACTATGGCTACACCTTC
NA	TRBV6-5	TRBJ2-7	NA	CASRLQGTYEQYF	TGTGCCAGCAGGCTACAGGGAACCTACGAGCAGTACTTC
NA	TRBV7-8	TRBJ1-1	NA	CASSQIRQNTEAFF	TGTGCCAGCAGCCAAATCAGGCAGAACACTGAAGCTTTCTTT
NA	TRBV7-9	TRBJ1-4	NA	CASSYLGPGEKLFF	TGTGCCAGCAGCTACTTAGGACCGGGGGAAAAACTGTTTTTT
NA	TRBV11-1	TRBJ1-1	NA	CASSLPLSGGLAFF	TGTGCCAGCAGCTTACCTTTAAGCGGGGGCCTCGCTTTCTTT
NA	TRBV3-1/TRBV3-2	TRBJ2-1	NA	CASSPRAYNEQFF	TGTGCCAGCAGCCCCCGCGCCTACAATGAGCAGTTCTTC
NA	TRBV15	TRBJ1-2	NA	CATSRGAGILDYGYTF	TGTGCCACCAGCAGAGGGGCAGGGATCCTGGACTATGGCTACACCTTC
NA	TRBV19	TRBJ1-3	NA	CASRTYRSSGNTIYF	TGTGCCAGTAGGACGTACCGGAGCTCTGGAAACACCATATATTTT
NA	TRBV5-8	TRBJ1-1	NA	CASSLDSGTEAFF	TGTGCCAGCAGCTTGGACAGCGGGACTGAAGCTTTCTTT
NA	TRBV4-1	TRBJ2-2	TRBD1	CASSQEGTANTGELFF	TGCGCCAGCAGCCAAGAAGGGACAGCGAACACCGGGGAGCTGTTTTTT
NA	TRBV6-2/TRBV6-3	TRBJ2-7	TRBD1	CASSYSTPGQGSYEQYF	TGTGCCAGCAGTTACTCAACACCGGGACAGGGCTCCTACGAGCAGTACTTC
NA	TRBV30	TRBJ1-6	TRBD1	CAWSVQGQGSSYNSPLHF	TGTGCCTGGAGTGTTCAAGGACAGGGAAGCTCCTATAATTCACCCCTCCACTTT